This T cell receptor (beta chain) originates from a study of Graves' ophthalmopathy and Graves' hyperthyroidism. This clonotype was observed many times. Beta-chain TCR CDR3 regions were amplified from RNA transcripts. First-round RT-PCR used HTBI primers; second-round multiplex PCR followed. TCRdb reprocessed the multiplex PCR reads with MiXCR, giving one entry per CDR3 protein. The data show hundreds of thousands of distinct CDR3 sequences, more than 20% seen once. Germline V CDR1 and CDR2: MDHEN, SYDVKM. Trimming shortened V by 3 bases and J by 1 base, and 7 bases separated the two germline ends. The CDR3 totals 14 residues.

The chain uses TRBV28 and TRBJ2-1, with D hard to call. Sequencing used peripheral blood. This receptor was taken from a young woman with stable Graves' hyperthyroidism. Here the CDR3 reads CASSFAISYNEQFF. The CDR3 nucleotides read TGTGCCAGCAGTTTCGCCATATCCTACAATGAGCAGTTCTTC. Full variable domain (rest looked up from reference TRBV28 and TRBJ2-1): DVKVTQSSRYLVKRTGEKVFLECVQDMDHENMFWYRQDPGLGLRLIYFSYDVKMKEKGDIPEGYSVSREKKERFSLILESASTNQTSMYLCASSFAISYNEQFFGPGTRLTVL.